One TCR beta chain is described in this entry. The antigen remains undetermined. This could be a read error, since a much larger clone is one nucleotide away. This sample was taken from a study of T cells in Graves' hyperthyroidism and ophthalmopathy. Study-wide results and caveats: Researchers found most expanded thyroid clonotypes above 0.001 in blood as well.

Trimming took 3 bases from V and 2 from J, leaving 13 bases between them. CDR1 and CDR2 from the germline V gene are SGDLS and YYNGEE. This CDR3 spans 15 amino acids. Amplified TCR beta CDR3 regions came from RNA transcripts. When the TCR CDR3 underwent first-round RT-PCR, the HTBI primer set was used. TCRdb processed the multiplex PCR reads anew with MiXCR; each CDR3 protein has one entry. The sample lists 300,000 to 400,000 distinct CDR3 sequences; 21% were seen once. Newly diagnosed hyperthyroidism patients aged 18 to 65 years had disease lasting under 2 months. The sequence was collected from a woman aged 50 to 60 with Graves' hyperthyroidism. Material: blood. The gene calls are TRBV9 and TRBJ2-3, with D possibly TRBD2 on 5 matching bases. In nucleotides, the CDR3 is TGTGCCAGCAGCGAGAGACTACCAAACACAGATACGCAGTATTTT. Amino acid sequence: CASSERLPNTDTQYF.